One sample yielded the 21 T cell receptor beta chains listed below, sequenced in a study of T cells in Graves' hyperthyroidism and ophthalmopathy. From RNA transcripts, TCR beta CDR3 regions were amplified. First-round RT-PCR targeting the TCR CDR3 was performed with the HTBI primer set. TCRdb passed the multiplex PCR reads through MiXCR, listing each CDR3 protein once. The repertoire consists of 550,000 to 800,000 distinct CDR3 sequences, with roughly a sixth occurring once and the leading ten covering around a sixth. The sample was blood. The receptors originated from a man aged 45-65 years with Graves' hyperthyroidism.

In DNA form, the CDR3 reads TGCGCCAGCAGTATCCGGAGGACAGGGGGGACCGGGGAGCTGTTTTTT. As protein: CASSIRRTGGTGELFF. The chain couples TRBV10-1 to TRBJ2-2; TRBD1 aligns across 10 bases. The CDR3 length is 16 residues. Trimming took 5 bases from V and 5 from J; bases not matched to a gene: 8. CDR1 and CDR2 (germline): WNHNN, SYGVQD (reference sequence).

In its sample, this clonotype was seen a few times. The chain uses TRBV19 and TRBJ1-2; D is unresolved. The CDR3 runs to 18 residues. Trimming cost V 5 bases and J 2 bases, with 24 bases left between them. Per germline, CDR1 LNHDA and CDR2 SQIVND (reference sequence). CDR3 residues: CASSGLETLEVANYGYTF. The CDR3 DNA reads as TGTGCCAGTAGTGGATTAGAGACCCTGGAGGTCGCAAACTATGGCTACACCTTC. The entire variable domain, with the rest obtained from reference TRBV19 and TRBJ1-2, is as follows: DGGITQSPKYLFRKEGQNVTLSCEQNLNHDAMYWYRQDPGQGLRLIYYSQIVNDFQKGDIAEGYSVSREKKESFPLTVTSAQKNPTAFYLCASSGLETLEVANYGYTFGSGTRLTVV.

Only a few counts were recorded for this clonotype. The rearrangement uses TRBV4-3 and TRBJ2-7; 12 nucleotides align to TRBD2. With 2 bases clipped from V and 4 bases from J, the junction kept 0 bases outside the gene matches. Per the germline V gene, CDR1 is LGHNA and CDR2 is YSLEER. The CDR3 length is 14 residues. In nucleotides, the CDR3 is TGCGCCAGCAGCCAAACTAGCGGGGGGTACGAGCAGTACTTC. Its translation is CASSQTSGGYEQYF.

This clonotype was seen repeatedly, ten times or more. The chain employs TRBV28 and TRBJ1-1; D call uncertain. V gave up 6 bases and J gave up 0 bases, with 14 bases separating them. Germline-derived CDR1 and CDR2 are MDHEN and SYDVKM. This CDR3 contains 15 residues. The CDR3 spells CASRKIAVLNTEAFF. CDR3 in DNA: TGTGCCAGCAGGAAGATCGCGGTCCTGAACACTGAAGCTTTCTTT.

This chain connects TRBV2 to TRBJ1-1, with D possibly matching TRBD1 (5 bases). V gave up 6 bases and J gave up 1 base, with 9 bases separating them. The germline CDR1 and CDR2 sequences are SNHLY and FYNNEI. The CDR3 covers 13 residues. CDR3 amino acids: CASRGEWNTEAFF. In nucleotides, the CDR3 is TGTGCCAGCAGGGGGGAATGGAACACTGAAGCTTTCTTT.

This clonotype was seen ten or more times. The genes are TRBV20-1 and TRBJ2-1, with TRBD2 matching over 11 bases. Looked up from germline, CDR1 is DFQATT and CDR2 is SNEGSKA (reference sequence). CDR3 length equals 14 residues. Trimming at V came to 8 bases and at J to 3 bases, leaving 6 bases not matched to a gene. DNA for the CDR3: TGCAGTCCCAGGACTAGCGGGTTCTACAATGAGCAGTTCTTC. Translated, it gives CSPRTSGFYNEQFF.

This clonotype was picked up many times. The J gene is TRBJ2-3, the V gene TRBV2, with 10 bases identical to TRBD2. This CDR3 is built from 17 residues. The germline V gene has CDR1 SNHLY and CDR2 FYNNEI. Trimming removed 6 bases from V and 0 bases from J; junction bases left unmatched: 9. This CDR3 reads CASSLAGEVSSTDTQYF. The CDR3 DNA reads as TGTGCCAGCAGCCTAGCGGGAGAAGTATCTAGCACAGATACGCAGTATTTT. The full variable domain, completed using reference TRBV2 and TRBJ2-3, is EPEVTQTPSHQVTQMGQEVILRCVPISNHLYFYWYRQILGQKVEFLVSFYNNEISEKSEIFDDQFSVERPDGSNFTLKIRSTKLEDSAMYFCASSLAGEVSSTDTQYFGPGTRLTVL.

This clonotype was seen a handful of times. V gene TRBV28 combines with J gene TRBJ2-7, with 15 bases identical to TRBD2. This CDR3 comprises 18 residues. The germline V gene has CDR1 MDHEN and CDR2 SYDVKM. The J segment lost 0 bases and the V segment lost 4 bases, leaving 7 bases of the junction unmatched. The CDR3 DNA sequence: TGTGCCAGCAGTTCCGGACTAGCGGGAGGGGTGGGCTCCTACGAGCAGTACTTC. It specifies CASSSGLAGGVGSYEQYF.

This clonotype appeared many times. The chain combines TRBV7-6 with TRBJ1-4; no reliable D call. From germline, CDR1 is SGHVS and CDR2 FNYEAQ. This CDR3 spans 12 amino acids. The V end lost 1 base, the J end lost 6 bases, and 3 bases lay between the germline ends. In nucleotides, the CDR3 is TGTGCCAGCAGCTTAGGGTATGAAAAACTGTTTTTT. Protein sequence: CASSLGYEKLFF.

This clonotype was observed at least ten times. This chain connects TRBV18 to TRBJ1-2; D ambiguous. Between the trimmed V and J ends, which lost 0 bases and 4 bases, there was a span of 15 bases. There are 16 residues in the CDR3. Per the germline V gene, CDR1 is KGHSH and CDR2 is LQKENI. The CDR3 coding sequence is TGTGCCAGCTCACCACCGCCCGGTCCCGGCACCTATGGCTACACCTTC. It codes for CASSPPPGPGTYGYTF.

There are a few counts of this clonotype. CDR3 loop: CASSLGTGLNSPLHF. The CDR3 DNA is TGTGCCAGCAGCTTAGGGACAGGGCTCAATTCACCCCTCCACTTT. This chain uses TRBV7-2 with TRBJ1-6; 8 positions agree with TRBD1. V dropped 1 base and J dropped 7; count of bases not matched to a gene: 3. Germline assignment: CDR1 SGHTA and CDR2 FQGNSA. There are 15 residues in the CDR3.

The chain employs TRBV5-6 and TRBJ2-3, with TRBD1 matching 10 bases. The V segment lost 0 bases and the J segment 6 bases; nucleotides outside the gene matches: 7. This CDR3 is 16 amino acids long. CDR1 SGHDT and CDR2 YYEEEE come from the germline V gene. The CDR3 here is CASSLVGQGFSDTQYF. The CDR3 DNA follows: TGTGCCAGCAGCTTGGTGGGACAGGGGTTTTCGGATACGCAGTATTTT.

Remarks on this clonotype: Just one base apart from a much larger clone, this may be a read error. CDR3 region: CDSSLSGVYQETQYF. Here the CDR3 DNA reads TGTGACAGCAGTTTATCCGGGGTATACCAAGAGACCCAGTACTTC. The gene calls are TRBV12-3 or TRBV12-4 and TRBJ2-5; perhaps TRBD2 as D (5 bases). The CDR3 sequence is 15 residues long.

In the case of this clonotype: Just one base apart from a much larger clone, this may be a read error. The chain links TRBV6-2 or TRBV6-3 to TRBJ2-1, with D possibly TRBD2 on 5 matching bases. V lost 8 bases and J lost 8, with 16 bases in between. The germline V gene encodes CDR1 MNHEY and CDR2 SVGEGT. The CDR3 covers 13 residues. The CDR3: CASGSASFHEQFF. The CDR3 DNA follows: TGTGCCAGCGGCTCCGCTAGCTTCCATGAGCAGTTCTTC.

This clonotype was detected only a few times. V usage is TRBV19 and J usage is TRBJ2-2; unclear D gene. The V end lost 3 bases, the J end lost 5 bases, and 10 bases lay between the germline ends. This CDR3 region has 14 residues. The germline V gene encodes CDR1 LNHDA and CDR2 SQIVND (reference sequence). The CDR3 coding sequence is TGTGCCAGTAGTATGGCCGGCCCAACCGGGGAGCTGTTTTTT. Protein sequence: CASSMAGPTGELFF.

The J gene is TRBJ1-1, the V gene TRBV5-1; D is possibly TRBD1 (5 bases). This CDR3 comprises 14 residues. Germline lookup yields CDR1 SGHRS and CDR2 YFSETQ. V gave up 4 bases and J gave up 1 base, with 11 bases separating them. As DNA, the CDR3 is TGCGCCAGCAGCGTGGTGGGGGAGAACACTGAAGCTTTCTTT. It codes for CASSVVGENTEAFF.

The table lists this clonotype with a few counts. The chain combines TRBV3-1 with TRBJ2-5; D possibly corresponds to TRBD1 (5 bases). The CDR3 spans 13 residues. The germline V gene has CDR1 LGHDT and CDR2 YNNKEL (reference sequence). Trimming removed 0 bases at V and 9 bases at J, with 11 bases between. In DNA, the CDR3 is TGTGCCAGCAGCCAAGAAGGGGCGAAATCCCAGTACTTC. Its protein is CASSQEGAKSQYF.

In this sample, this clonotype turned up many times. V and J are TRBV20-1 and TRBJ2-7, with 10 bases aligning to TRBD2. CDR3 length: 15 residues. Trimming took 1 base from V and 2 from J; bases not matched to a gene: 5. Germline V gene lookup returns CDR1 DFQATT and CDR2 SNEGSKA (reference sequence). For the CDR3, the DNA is TGCAGTGCTAGAGGACTAGCGGGTCCCACCTACGAGCAGTACTTC. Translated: CSARGLAGPTYEQYF.

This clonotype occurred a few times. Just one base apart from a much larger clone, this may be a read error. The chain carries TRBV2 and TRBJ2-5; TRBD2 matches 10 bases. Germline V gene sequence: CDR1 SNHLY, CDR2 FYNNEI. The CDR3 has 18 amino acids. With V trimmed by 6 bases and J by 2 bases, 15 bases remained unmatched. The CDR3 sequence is CASSFPAGGPKLQETQYF. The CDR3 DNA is TGTGCCAGCAGCTTCCCAGCGGGAGGGCCAAAGTTGCAAGAGACCCAGTACTTC.

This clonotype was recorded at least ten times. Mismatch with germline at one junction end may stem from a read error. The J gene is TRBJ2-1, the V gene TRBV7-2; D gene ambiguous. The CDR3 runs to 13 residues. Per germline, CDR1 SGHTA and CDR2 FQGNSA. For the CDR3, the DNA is TGTGCCAGCAGTTTAGAGGTCTACAATGAGCAGTTCTTC. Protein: CASSLEVYNEQFF.

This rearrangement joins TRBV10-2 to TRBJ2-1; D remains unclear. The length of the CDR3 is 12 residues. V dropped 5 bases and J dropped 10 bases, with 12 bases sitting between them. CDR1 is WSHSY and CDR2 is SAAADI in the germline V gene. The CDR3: CASSHQQSEQFF. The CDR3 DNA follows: TGCGCCAGCAGTCACCAGCAGTCAGAGCAGTTCTTC.